The T cell receptor (beta chain) described here comes from a study of T cell responses to AZD1222 COVID-19 vaccine. The CDR3 has 16 residues. Germline V lookup: CDR1 MNHEY, CDR2 SVGAGI. V dropped 0 bases and J dropped 0; count of bases not matched to a gene: 3. The data were produced by immunoSEQ multiplex PCR, yet TCRdb's version contains in-frame clones alone and is incomplete. The sample yields tens of thousands of clones, 90% seen once. The clonotype comes from an adult who received the AZD1222 COVID-19 vaccine. The chain carries TRBV6-5 and TRBJ1-1, with 8 bases aligning to TRBD1. Specimen: peripheral blood, collected 28 days after the second AZD1222 dose. CDR3 sequence (DNA): TGTGCCAGCAGTTACTCGACAGGGGTTATGAACACTGAAGCTTTCTTT. As protein: CASSYSTGVMNTEAFF.